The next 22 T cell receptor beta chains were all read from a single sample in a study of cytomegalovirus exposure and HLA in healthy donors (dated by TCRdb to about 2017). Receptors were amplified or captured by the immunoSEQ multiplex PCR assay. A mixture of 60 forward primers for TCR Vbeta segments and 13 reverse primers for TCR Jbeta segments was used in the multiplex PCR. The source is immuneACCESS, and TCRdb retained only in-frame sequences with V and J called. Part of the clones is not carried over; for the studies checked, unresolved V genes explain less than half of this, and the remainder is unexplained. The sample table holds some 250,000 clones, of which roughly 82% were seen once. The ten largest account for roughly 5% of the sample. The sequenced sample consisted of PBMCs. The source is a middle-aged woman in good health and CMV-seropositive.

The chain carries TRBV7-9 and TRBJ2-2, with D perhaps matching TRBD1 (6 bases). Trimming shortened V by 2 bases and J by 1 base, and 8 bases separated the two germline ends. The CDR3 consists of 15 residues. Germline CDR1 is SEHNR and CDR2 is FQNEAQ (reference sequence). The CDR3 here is CASSLRTVNTGELFF. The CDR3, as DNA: TGTGCCAGCAGCTTACGGACAGTGAACACCGGGGAGCTGTTTTTT. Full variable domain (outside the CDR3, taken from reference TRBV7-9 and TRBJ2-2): DTGVSQNPRHKITKRGQNVTFRCDPISEHNRLYWYRQTLGQGPEFLTYFQNEAQLEKSRLLSDRFSAERPKGSFSTLEIQRTEQGDSAMYLCASSLRTVNTGELFFGEGSRLTVL.

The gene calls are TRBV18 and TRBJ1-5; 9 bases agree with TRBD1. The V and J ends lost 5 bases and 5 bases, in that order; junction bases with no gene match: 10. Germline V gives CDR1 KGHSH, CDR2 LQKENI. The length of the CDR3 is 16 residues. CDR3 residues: CASSSRDRVIDQPQHF. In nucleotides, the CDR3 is TGTGCCAGCTCATCCCGGGACAGGGTTATCGATCAGCCCCAGCATTTT. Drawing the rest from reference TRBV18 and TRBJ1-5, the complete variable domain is NAGVMQNPRHLVRRRGQEARLRCSPMKGHSHVYWYRQLPEEGLKFMVYLQKENIIDESGMPKERFSAEFPKEGPSILRIQQVVRGDSAAYFCASSSRDRVIDQPQHFGDGTRLSIL.

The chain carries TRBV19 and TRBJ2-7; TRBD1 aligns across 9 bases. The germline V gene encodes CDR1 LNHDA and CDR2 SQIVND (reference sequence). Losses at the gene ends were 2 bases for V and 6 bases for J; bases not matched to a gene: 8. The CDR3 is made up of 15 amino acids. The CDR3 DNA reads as TGTGCCAGTAGTATACCTGGACAGGGGAACGCCGAGCAGTACTTC. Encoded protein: CASSIPGQGNAEQYF. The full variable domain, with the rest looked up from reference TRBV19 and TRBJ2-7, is DGGITQSPKYLFRKEGQNVTLSCEQNLNHDAMYWYRQDPGQGLRLIYYSQIVNDFQKGDIAEGYSVSREKKESFPLTVTSAQKNPTAFYLCASSIPGQGNAEQYFGPGTRLTVT.

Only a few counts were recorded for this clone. The CDR3 DNA reads as TGTGCCAGCAGCTTTCGGGGGGGCCTTACAGATACGCAGTATTTT. Translating gives CASSFRGGLTDTQYF. V gene TRBV5-4 combines with J gene TRBJ2-3; 8 bases align to TRBD2. The CDR3 sequence is 15 residues long. The V gene's germline CDR1 is SGHNT and CDR2 YYREEE (reference sequence). V gave up 2 bases and J gave up 3 bases; unmatched junction bases: 5.

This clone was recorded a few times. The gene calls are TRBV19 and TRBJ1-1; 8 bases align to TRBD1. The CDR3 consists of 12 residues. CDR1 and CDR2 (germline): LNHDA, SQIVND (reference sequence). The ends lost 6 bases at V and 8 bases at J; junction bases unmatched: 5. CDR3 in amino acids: CASRRTGREAFF. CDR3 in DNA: TGTGCCAGTAGACGGACAGGGAGGGAAGCTTTCTTT.

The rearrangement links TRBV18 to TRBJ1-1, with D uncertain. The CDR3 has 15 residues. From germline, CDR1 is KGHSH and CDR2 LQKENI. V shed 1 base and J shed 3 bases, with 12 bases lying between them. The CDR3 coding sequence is TGTGCCAGCTCACCACGTTCTGGCAGATACACTGAAGCTTTCTTT. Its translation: CASSPRSGRYTEAFF.

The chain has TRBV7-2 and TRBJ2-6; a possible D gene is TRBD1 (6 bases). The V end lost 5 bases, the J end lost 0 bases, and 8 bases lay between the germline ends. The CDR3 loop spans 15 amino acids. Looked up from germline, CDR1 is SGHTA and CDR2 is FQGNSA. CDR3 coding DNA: TGTGCCAGCAGCGGACAGAGCTCTGGGGCCAACGTCCTGACTTTC. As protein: CASSGQSSGANVLTF.

In DNA form, the CDR3 reads TGTGCCAGTAGTTCCTGGCCCGGGGAGCTGTTTTTT. Translating it yields CASSSWPGELFF. The chain uses TRBV19 and TRBJ2-2; D is ambiguous. There are 12 residues in the CDR3. V was trimmed by 5 bases and J by 6 bases, leaving 7 bases between them. Germline assignment: CDR1 LNHDA and CDR2 SQIVND (reference sequence).

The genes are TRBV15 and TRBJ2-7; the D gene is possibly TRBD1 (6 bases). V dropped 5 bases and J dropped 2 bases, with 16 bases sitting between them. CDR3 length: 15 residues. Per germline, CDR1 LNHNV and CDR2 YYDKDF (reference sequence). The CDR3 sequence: CATSGKQGIAYEQYF. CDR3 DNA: TGTGCCACCAGCGGTAAACAGGGAATCGCCTACGAGCAGTACTTC.

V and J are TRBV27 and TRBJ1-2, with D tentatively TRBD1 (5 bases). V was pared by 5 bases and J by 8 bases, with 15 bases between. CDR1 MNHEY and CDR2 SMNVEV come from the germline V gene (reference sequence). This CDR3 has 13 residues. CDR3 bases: TGTGCCAGCAGTGCCCGCAGGGCTATGGGCTACACCTTC. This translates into CASSARRAMGYTF.

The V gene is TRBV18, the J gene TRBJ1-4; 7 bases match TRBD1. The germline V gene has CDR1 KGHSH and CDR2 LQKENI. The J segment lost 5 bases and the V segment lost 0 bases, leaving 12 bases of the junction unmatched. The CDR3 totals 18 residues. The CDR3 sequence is CASSPPRRGDLENEKLFF. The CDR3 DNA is TGTGCCAGCTCACCACCTCGCAGGGGGGATTTGGAAAATGAAAAACTGTTTTTT.

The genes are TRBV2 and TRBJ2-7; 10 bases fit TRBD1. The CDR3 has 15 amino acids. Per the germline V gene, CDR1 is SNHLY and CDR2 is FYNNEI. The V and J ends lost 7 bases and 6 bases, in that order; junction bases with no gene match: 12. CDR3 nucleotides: TGTGCCAGCACCGTGGGGACAGGGGTTAGCTCCGAGCAGTACTTC. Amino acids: CASTVGTGVSSEQYF.

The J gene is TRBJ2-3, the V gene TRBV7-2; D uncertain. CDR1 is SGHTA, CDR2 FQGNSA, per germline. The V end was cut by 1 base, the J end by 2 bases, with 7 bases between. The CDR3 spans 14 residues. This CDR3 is CASSLGANTDTQYF. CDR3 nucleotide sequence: TGTGCCAGCAGCTTAGGGGCGAACACAGATACGCAGTATTTT.

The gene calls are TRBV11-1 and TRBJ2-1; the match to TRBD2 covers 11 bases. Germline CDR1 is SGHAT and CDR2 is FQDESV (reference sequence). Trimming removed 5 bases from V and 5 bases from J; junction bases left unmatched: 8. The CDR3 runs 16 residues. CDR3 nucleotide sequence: TGTGCCAGCAGCCAGAGGCCGGGACTAGCGGACAATGAGCAGTTCTTC. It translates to CASSQRPGLADNEQFF.

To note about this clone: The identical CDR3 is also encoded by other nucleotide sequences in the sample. This CDR3 reads CASSVDRRRSTDTQYF. In DNA, the CDR3 is TGTGCCAGCAGCGTAGATCGCAGGAGGAGCACAGATACGCAGTATTTT. The chain combines TRBV9 with TRBJ2-3; D may be TRBD2 (5 bases). With 0 bases removed from V and 0 bases from J, the gap between germline ends came to 11 bases. The CDR3 extends over 16 amino acids. CDR1 and CDR2 from the germline V gene are SGDLS and YYNGEE. Drawing the rest from reference TRBV9 and TRBJ2-3, the complete variable domain is DSGVTQTPKHLITATGQRVTLRCSPRSGDLSVYWYQQSLDQGLQFLIQYYNGEERAKGNILERFSAQQFPDLHSELNLSSLELGDSALYFCASSVDRRRSTDTQYFGPGTRLTVL.

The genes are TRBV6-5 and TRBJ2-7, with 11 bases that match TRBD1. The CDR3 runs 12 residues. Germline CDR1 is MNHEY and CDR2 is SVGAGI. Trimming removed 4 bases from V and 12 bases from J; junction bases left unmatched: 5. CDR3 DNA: TGTGCCAGCAGTTCCGGGACAGGGGGTCCGTACTTC. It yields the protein CASSSGTGGPYF.

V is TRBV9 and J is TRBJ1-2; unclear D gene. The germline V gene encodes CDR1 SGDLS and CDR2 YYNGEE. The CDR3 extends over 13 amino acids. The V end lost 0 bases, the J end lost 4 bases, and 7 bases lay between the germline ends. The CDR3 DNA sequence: TGTGCCAGCAGCGTAGTTAGCAGCTATGGCTACACCTTC. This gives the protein CASSVVSSYGYTF.

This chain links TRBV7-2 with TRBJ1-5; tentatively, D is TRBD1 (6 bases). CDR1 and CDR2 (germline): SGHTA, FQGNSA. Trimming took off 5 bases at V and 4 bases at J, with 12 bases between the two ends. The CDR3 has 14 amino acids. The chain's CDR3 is CASSPRQENQPQHF. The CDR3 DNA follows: TGTGCCAGCAGCCCTCGACAGGAGAATCAGCCCCAGCATTTT.

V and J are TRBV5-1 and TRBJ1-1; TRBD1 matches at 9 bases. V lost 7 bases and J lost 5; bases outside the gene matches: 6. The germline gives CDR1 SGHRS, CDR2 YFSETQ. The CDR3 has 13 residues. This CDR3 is CASGGTGQTEAFF. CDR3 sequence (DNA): TGCGCCAGCGGGGGGACAGGGCAAACTGAAGCTTTCTTT.

CDR3 region: CASSLRTGVTGELFF. Written as DNA, the CDR3 is TGTGCCAGCAGCTTAAGGACAGGGGTAACCGGGGAGCTGTTTTTT. The rearrangement uses TRBV5-8 and TRBJ2-2; 9 bases are shared with TRBD1. The length of the CDR3 is 15 residues. After removal of 2 bases from V and 5 bases from J, the junction contained 4 bases not matched to a gene. The germline CDR1 and CDR2 sequences are SGHTS and YDEGEE.

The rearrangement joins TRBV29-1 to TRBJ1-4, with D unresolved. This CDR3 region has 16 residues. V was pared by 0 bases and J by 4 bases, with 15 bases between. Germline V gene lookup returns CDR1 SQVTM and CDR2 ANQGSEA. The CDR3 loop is CSVEDYAGDGNEKLFF. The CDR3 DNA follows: TGCAGCGTTGAAGACTATGCGGGAGACGGTAATGAAAAACTGTTTTTT.

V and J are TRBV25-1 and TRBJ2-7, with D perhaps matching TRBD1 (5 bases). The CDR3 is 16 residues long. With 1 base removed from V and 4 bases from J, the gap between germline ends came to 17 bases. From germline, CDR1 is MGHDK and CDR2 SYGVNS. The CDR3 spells CASSESLGQGGYEQYF. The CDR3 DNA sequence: TGTGCCAGCAGTGAATCCCTCGGGCAGGGCGGTTACGAGCAGTACTTC.